This T cell receptor (beta chain) was obtained from a study of cytomegalovirus exposure and HLA in healthy donors. Study-wide findings and caveats: Analysis was performed later, and it showed HLA-associated TCR beta chains to be more clonally expanded than equally common others. Association of 15,000 to 20,000 TCR beta sequences with HLA alleles was found at 0.05 false discovery rate in a later analysis.

Primers: 60 Vbeta forward and 13 Jbeta reverse. Profiled with immunoSEQ multiplex PCR; TCRdb holds only in-frame clones, not every one. The sample gives fewer than 85,000 clones, under 80% of which show up once; over 7.5% is in the top ten. The CDR3 runs to 13 residues. J lost 9 bases, V lost 2 bases, and 5 bases had no gene match. The germline gives CDR1 SGHDT, CDR2 YYEEEE. Regarding this clone: The antigen is unknown.

The sample comprised PBMCs. The rearrangement links TRBV5-6 to TRBJ2-1; 7 bases agree with TRBD2. This clonotype originated in a man between 40 and 49 years old in good health and CMV-seropositive. The CDR3: CASSFLAGSEQFF. The CDR3, as DNA: TGTGCCAGCAGCTTCTTAGCGGGTAGTGAGCAGTTCTTC. The full variable domain, its missing parts supplied by reference TRBV5-6 and TRBJ2-1, is DAGVTQSPTHLIKTRGQQVTLRCSPKSGHDTVSWYQQALGQGPQFIFQYYEEEERQRGNFPDRFSGHQFPNYSSELNVNALLLGDSALYLCASSFLAGSEQFFGPGTRLTVL.